The 17 T cell receptor beta chains below were found in one sample sequenced in a study of blood T cell repertoires in COVID-19. Method: immunoSEQ multiplex PCR; TCRdb's copy keeps in-frame clones and lacks some. The sample yields 52,000 or so clones, over 70% seen once. The sample comprised peripheral blood. The receptors shown here come from a human donor in a cohort sampled during active COVID-19.

The J gene is TRBJ2-7, the V gene TRBV20-1, with D possibly matching TRBD2 (5 bases). The V end was cut by 3 bases, the J end by 3 bases, with 18 bases between. Germline values: CDR1 DFQATT, CDR2 SNEGSKA (reference sequence). This CDR3 spans 15 amino acids. The CDR3 bases are TGCAGTGCTAGTAGACCGGCTAGCCGTCTCTACGAGCAGTACTTC. It specifies CSASRPASRLYEQYF.

The chain carries TRBV3-1 (or the pseudogene TRBV3-2) and TRBJ2-7; D might be TRBD2 (7 bases). Germline V gives CDR1 LGHDT, CDR2 YNNKEL (reference sequence). Trimming left V 4 bases short and J 4 bases short, with 17 bases between. The CDR3 length is 15 residues. The CDR3 nucleotides are TGTGCCAGCAGCCCCGAGGGGGGGGGTTTATACGAGCAGTACTTC. This gives the protein CASSPEGGGLYEQYF.

The V call is TRBV6-1, the J call TRBJ1-2, with D hard to call. The CDR3 consists of 17 residues. With 0 bases removed from V and 5 bases from J, the gap between germline ends came to 19 bases. Germline CDR1 MNHNS, CDR2 SASEGT. The chain's CDR3 is CASSEAHQWAAPYGYTF. The CDR3 coding sequence is TGTGCCAGCAGTGAAGCTCATCAGTGGGCAGCTCCATATGGCTACACCTTC.

V and J are TRBV6-5 and TRBJ1-1; 8 bases fit TRBD1. Germline CDR1 MNHEY, CDR2 SVGAGI. This CDR3 contains 15 residues. Trimming took 0 bases from V and 1 from J; bases not matched to a gene: 1. Here the CDR3 DNA reads TGTGCCAGCAGTTACTCAGGACAGGGGAACACTGAAGCTTTCTTT. This sequence encodes CASSYSGQGNTEAFF.

The chain links TRBV6-6 to TRBJ1-5; 7 bases align to TRBD1. The CDR3 contains 15 residues. Germline V CDR1 and CDR2: MNHNY, SVGAGI (reference sequence). J gave up 3 bases and V 6 bases, and 8 bases lay outside the gene matches. The CDR3 reads CASSHSGGINQPQHF. CDR3 nucleotides: TGTGCCAGCAGCCACTCAGGGGGGATCAATCAGCCCCAGCATTTT.

The chain has TRBV19 and TRBJ1-2; D remains ambiguous. With 7 bases removed from V and 4 bases from J, the gap between germline ends came to 13 bases. Germline V CDR1 and CDR2: LNHDA, SQIVND (reference sequence). This CDR3 is 13 amino acids long. The CDR3 coding sequence is TGTGCCAGTAAGTCCGAGTCCTTCTATGGCTACACCTTC. Encoded protein: CASKSESFYGYTF.

This clone was observed a handful of times. This chain connects TRBV27 to TRBJ2-7; D may be TRBD1 (6 bases). The V gene lost 1 base and the J gene lost 4 bases, with 14 bases spanning the gap. In germline, CDR1 is MNHEY, CDR2 SMNVEV (reference sequence). The CDR3 runs to 15 residues. CDR3 bases: TGTGCCAGCAGTTTATACGGCACAGGGTGGTACGAGCAGTACTTC. Translation: CASSLYGTGWYEQYF.

This clone was detected only once. The genes are TRBV4-1 and TRBJ2-7, with TRBD2 matching 11 bases. The CDR3 totals 15 residues. Germline lookup yields CDR1 MGHRA and CDR2 YSYEKL. Germline trimming cut 6 bases from V and 0 bases from J; bases unmatched to any gene: 4. The CDR3: CASSVTSGGSYEQYF. For the CDR3, the DNA is TGCGCCAGCAGTGTCACTAGCGGGGGCTCCTACGAGCAGTACTTC.

This clone has just a few counts. The J gene is TRBJ2-7, the V gene TRBV19; no clear D. The CDR3 covers 11 residues. CDR1 and CDR2 from the germline V gene are LNHDA and SQIVND (reference sequence). V lost 5 bases and J lost 7, with 9 bases in between. This CDR3 reads CASSVHEEQYF. CDR3 DNA: TGTGCCAGTAGTGTTCATGAGGAGCAGTACTTC.

The chain employs TRBV6-5 and TRBJ2-1; D may be TRBD2 (6 bases). Germline V lookup: CDR1 MNHEY, CDR2 SVGAGI. Trimming took 2 bases from V and 7 from J, leaving 12 bases between them. The CDR3 runs to 14 residues. As DNA, the CDR3 is TGTGCCAGCAGTTACGATCCGGGGAGGAATGAGCAGTTCTTC. Its translation is CASSYDPGRNEQFF.

V and J are TRBV15 and TRBJ1-5; D call uncertain. The CDR3 totals 15 residues. V dropped 1 base and J dropped 0 bases, with 7 bases sitting between them. CDR1 and CDR2 from the germline V gene are LNHNV and YYDKDF (reference sequence). The DNA of the CDR3 is TGTGCCACCAGCAGAGGGCACCATAGCAATCAGCCCCAGCATTTT. The encoded protein is CATSRGHHSNQPQHF.

The chain has TRBV7-8 and TRBJ2-3; 8 positions match TRBD2. This CDR3 is built from 16 residues. Germline lookup yields CDR1 SGHVS and CDR2 FQNEAQ. With 0 bases clipped from V and 4 bases from J, the junction kept 6 bases outside the gene matches. CDR3 sequence reads: CASSLAAGVSSDTQYF. For the CDR3, the DNA is TGTGCCAGCAGCTTAGCAGCGGGAGTAAGTTCAGATACGCAGTATTTT. The variable domain in full, with the rest retrieved from reference TRBV7-8 and TRBJ2-3, is GAGVSQSPRYKVAKRGQDVALRCDPISGHVSLFWYQQALGQGPEFLTYFQNEAQLDKSGLPSDRFFAERPEGSVSTLKIQRTQQEDSAVYLCASSLAAGVSSDTQYFGPGTRLTVL.

The genes are TRBV9 and TRBJ1-6; tentative D call: TRBD1 (5 bases). V was shortened by 10 bases and J by 7 bases, with 12 bases between the two germline ends. Per germline, CDR1 SGDLS and CDR2 YYNGEE. The CDR3 runs to 12 residues. CDR3 nucleotides: TGTGCCGGCGGGGACGGAAATTCACCCCTCCACTTT. Amino acid sequence: CAGGDGNSPLHF. Supplemented by reference TRBV9 and TRBJ1-6, the full variable domain reads DSGVTQTPKHLITATGQRVTLRCSPRSGDLSVYWYQQSLDQGLQFLIQYYNGEERAKGNILERFSAQQFPDLHSELNLSSLELGDSALYFCAGGDGNSPLHFGNGTRLTVT.

This clone was counted a few times. The chain recombines TRBV5-8 with TRBJ1-4; tentatively, D is TRBD1 (5 bases). Trimming took 1 base from V and 8 from J, leaving 15 bases between them. CDR1 is SGHTS and CDR2 is YDEGEE in the germline V gene. CDR3 length: 15 amino acids. The CDR3, as DNA: TGTGCCAGCAGCTTGCCGGGGGGAATAAGCGAAAAACTGTTTTTT. Translating gives CASSLPGGISEKLFF. The full variable domain, its missing parts supplied by reference TRBV5-8 and TRBJ1-4, is EAGVTQSPTHLIKTRGQQATLRCSPISGHTSVYWYQQALGLGLQFLLWYDEGEERNRGNFPPRFSGRQFPNYSSELNVNALELEDSALYLCASSLPGGISEKLFFGSGTQLSVL.

This chain uses TRBV6-2 or TRBV6-3 with TRBJ2-7; weak D call: TRBD2 (6 bases). The ends were cut back, 0 bases at V and 1 base at J, with 13 bases in the middle. Germline V gene lookup returns CDR1 MNHEY and CDR2 SVGEGT. The CDR3 runs 16 residues. For the CDR3, the DNA is TGTGCCAGCAGTTACTCGTGGGACTTACCTTCCTACGAGCAGTACTTC. It encodes CASSYSWDLPSYEQYF.

This clone was found many times. V is TRBV27 and J is TRBJ1-5; D perhaps matches TRBD1 (5 bases). The CDR3 is 14 residues long. The V gene's germline CDR1 is MNHEY and CDR2 SMNVEV (reference sequence). V lost 5 bases, J lost 4 bases, and 12 bases lay in between. CDR3 amino acids: CASSDDSPNQPQHF. The CDR3 region has the DNA TGTGCCAGCAGTGACGACAGTCCGAATCAGCCCCAGCATTTT.

The chain employs TRBV7-6 and TRBJ1-4; 8 bases are a match to TRBD1. V was clipped by 2 bases and J by 11 bases; unmatched bases: 10. Germline values: CDR1 SGHVS, CDR2 FNYEAQ. CDR3 length: 15 amino acids. The CDR3 coding sequence is TGTGCCAGCAGCTTACTCGGGACAGGCAAAAACAAACTGTTTTTT. It codes for CASSLLGTGKNKLFF.